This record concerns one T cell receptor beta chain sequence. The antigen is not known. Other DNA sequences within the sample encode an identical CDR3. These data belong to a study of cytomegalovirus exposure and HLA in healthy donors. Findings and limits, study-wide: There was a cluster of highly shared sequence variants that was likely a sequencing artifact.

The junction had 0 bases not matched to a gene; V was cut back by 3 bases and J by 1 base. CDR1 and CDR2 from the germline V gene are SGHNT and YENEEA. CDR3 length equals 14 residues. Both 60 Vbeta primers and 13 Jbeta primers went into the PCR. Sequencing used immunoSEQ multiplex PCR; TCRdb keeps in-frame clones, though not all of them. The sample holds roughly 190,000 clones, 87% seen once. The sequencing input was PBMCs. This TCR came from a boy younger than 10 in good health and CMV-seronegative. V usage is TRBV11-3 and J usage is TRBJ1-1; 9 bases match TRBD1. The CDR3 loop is CASSLGQGNTEAFF. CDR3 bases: TGTGCCAGCAGCTTGGGACAGGGGAACACTGAAGCTTTCTTT.